This TCR beta chain was recovered during a study of shared clonotypes between healthy human individuals. Study as a whole: A couple of women and a few men aged 18 to 49 served as donors. Study conclusions and caveats: Sequencing depth was expected to influence donor clonotype sharing. Clonotypes shared by all four donors outscored non-shared clonotypes in generation probability.

J lost 9 bases, V lost 3 bases, and 3 bases had no gene match. Per the germline V gene, CDR1 is LNHDA and CDR2 is SQIVND (reference sequence). CDR3 length equals 14 residues. CD4+ cells yielded CD45RA+ naive and CD45RA-negative memory subsets. This clone occurred once. As yet, its antigen is unknown. The protocol was immunoSEQ multiplex PCR, while the TCRdb copy is restricted to in-frame clones and leaves out a portion. The table lists around 200,000 clones, 65% to 70% of them singletons. The clonotype originates from a man aged 25-45 years in good health. The sequenced material came from memory CD4+ T cells sorted from blood. Subset of the sample: CD45RA-negative fraction. The chain carries TRBV19 and TRBJ2-1, with 12 positions matching TRBD1. This chain's CDR3 is CASSIMGQGAEQFF. CDR3 in DNA: TGTGCCAGTAGTATCATGGGACAGGGGGCTGAGCAGTTCTTC.